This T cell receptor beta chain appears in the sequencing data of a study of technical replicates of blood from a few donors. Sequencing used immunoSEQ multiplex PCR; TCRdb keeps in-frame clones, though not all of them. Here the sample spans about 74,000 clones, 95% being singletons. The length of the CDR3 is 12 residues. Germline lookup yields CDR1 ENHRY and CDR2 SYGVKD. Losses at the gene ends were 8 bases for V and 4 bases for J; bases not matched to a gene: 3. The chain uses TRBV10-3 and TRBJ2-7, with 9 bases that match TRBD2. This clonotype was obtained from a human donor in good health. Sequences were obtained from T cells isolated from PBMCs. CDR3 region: CAISSGIYEQYF. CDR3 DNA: TGTGCCATCTCTAGCGGGATATACGAGCAGTACTTC.